What follows is one TCR beta chain and its context. A Seattle source enrolled patients during active infection and followed them longitudinally. The sample is drawn from a study of blood T cell repertoires in COVID-19. In the study overall: COVID-19 samples from acute and convalescent phases originated in the United States, Italy and Spain. T cells, B-cell-depleted T cells, or PBMCs supplied cDNA or gDNA.

In the original workflow: The assay estimated nucleated cells by amplifying reference gene primers. TCRdb's table, derived via immunoSEQ multiplex PCR, lists solely in-frame clones and lacks some. For V, J and clone size, that table is used; D and trimming come from the DNA. The sample consists of 200,000 to 250,000 clones, approximately 86% of them appearing once. Specimen: peripheral blood. The source is a woman under 40 with COVID-19, enrolled during active disease.

CDR3 in amino acids: CASSPLRENEQYF. CDR3 DNA: TGCGCCAGCAGCCCCCTCCGGGAGAACGAGCAGTACTTC. V is TRBV5-1 and J is TRBJ2-7, with D possibly matching TRBD2 (6 bases). Germline CDR1 and CDR2: SGHRS and YFSETQ. The CDR3 length is 13 residues. Trimming removed 4 bases at V and 5 bases at J, with 13 bases between.